The rows below give T cell receptor beta chains drawn from one sample of a study of Ad26.COV2.S vaccination and SARS-CoV-2 variants. Clones were sequenced by immunoSEQ multiplex PCR, and TCRdb holds only the in-frame ones, with some missing. The sample has 350,000 to 450,000 clones, about 85% seen once. This specimen was peripheral blood, taken in a trial of Ad26.COV2.S vaccine versus placebo. The receptors here all came from a person aged 18-60 years who received the Ad26.COV2.S COVID-19 vaccine or a placebo. Both conserved end residues are part of each CDR3. Fields, in order: V gene, J gene, D gene, clone size, CDR3 DNA, CDR3 protein. A D gene is named only where the DNA matches it firmly. Size is omitted from some rows. Given values are once, few, many or a class for expanded clones.

V gene: TRBV18
J gene: TRBJ2-5
D gene: -
clone size: -
CDR3 DNA: TGTGCCAGCTCACCAAATAGTGAAGAGACCCAGTACTTC
CDR3 protein: CASSPNSEETQYF

V gene: TRBV6-5
J gene: TRBJ2-1
D gene: TRBD1
clone size: -
CDR3 DNA: TGTGCCAGCAGATCCGGGACAGGGGCCAATGAGCAGTTCTTC
CDR3 protein: CASRSGTGANEQFF

V gene: TRBV5-1
J gene: TRBJ2-5
D gene: -
clone size: -
CDR3 DNA: TGCGCCAGCAGCGCAAACTCGGGGTTCCAAGAGACCCAGTACTTC
CDR3 protein: CASSANSGFQETQYF

V gene: TRBV2
J gene: TRBJ1-4
D gene: TRBD1
clone size: -
CDR3 DNA: TGTGCCAGCAGCGAACAGGGGTTGAACGAAAAACTGTTTTTT
CDR3 protein: CASSEQGLNEKLFF

V gene: TRBV9
J gene: TRBJ2-2
D gene: -
clone size: -
CDR3 DNA: TGTGCCAGCAGCGTGCGGGGTACCGGGGAGCTGTTTTTT
CDR3 protein: CASSVRGTGELFF

V gene: TRBV7-9
J gene: TRBJ1-6
D gene: TRBD1
clone size: -
CDR3 DNA: TGTGCCAGCAGCCCGCGTTCACAGGGGAATTCACCCCTCCACTTT
CDR3 protein: CASSPRSQGNSPLHF

V gene: TRBV27
J gene: TRBJ2-1
D gene: -
clone size: -
CDR3 DNA: TGTGCCAGCAGGTCCCGGGGCCTTAATGAGCAGTTCTTC
CDR3 protein: CASRSRGLNEQFF

V gene: TRBV5-1
J gene: TRBJ1-1
D gene: -
clone size: once
CDR3 DNA: TGCGCCAGCAGCTGGCGAGACCCCACGAACACTGAAGCTTTCTTT
CDR3 protein: CASSWRDPTNTEAFF

V gene: TRBV12-5
J gene: TRBJ2-7
D gene: -
clone size: -
CDR3 DNA: TGTGCTAGTGGTTCGGGACGGCGGTCCTCCTACGAGCAGTACTTC
CDR3 protein: CASGSGRRSSYEQYF

V gene: TRBV6-2/TRBV6-3
J gene: TRBJ2-3
D gene: -
clone size: few
CDR3 DNA: TGTGCCAGCAGCCCCACCCTGAGGGTGACGCAGTATTTT
CDR3 protein: CASSPTLRVTQYF